The T cell receptor (beta chain) described here comes from a study of neoadjuvant anti-PD-1 for oral cavity cancer. Concerning this clone itself: Its antigen is currently unknown.

Cohort: HPV-negative, locally advanced oral cavity squamous cell carcinoma patients. Some clones are missing from TCRdb's copy, which holds only in-frame ones; the method was immunoSEQ multiplex PCR. The table includes around 17,000 clones, 55% to 70% detected once. The study, taken as a whole, reports: Non-responders to neoadjuvant nivolumab had significantly more clonal PBMC T cells than responders. Higher pretreatment blood Treg/Th17 ratios correlated with higher pretreatment blood and lower post-treatment tumor TCRbeta clonality.

This receptor was identified in a person aged 35 to 85 with oral cavity squamous cell carcinoma. The sequencing here drew on PBMCs, taken before nivolumab (anti-PD-1) treatment.

The CDR3 reads CASSIGLADLEQYF. The CDR3 DNA follows: TGTGCCAGCAGTATCGGACTAGCGGACCTCGAGCAGTACTTC. The chain recombines TRBV6-5 with TRBJ2-7, with TRBD2 identical over 10 bases. The CDR3 contains 14 residues. From germline, CDR1 is MNHEY and CDR2 SVGAGI. The trim removed 5 bases at V and 6 bases at J, leaving 7 bases unmatched.